Shown below are 14 T cell receptor beta chains from a single sample sequenced in a study of T cell clonotyping in hematopoietic cell transplantation. Assay: immunoSEQ multiplex PCR; the TCRdb copy retains only in-frame clones and omits some. The sample lists thousands of clones, roughly 72% occurring once. This material consisted of PBMCs, taken 100 days after allogeneic stem cell transplant. The receptor set was obtained from a female patient between 50 and 60 years old who had an allogeneic stem cell transplant, so the T cells may come from the graft donor. Some clones in this sample may be carry-over from other donors' samples.

The chain couples TRBV28 to TRBJ2-5; no reliable D call. The J call may be in error: the DNA end matches TRBJ2-7 better. Germline assignment: CDR1 MDHEN and CDR2 SYDVKM. The CDR3 spans 15 residues. The CDR3: CASSSTPSYSYEQYF. The CDR3 DNA is TGTGCCAGCAGTTCGACACCGTCCTACTCCTACGAGCAGTACTTC.

CDR3 sequence: CASSLTASSGRAYNEQFF. CDR3 in DNA: TGTGCCAGCAGCCTAACCGCCTCTAGCGGGAGAGCCTACAATGAGCAGTTCTTC. The rearrangement uses TRBV11-1 and TRBJ2-1; 10 bases map to TRBD2. Germline-derived CDR1 and CDR2 are SGHAT and FQDESV (reference sequence). The J segment lost 2 bases and the V segment lost 5 bases, leaving 12 bases of the junction unmatched. This CDR3 has 18 residues.

The chain recombines TRBV6-4 with TRBJ1-1; a possible D gene is TRBD1 (5 bases). In germline, CDR1 is MRHNA, CDR2 SNTAGT. Between the trimmed V and J ends, which lost 6 bases and 0 bases, there was a span of 14 bases. This CDR3 has 15 amino acids. The CDR3 sequence is CASRTPAGLNTEAFF. CDR3 in DNA: TGTGCCAGCAGAACCCCGGCAGGGCTGAACACTGAAGCTTTCTTT.

The chain combines TRBV5-5 with TRBJ2-5, with TRBD1 identical over 9 bases. The junction had 5 bases not matched to a gene; V was cut back by 3 bases and J by 2 bases. The length of the CDR3 is 15 residues. Per germline, CDR1 SGHKS and CDR2 YYEKEE (reference sequence). The CDR3 spells CASSWRTGVQETQYF. CDR3 DNA sequence: TGTGCCAGCAGCTGGCGGACAGGGGTACAAGAGACCCAGTACTTC. The full variable domain, its missing parts supplied by reference TRBV5-5 and TRBJ2-5, is DAGVTQSPTHLIKTRGQQVTLRCSPISGHKSVSWYQQVLGQGPQFIFQYYEKEERGRGNFPDRFSARQFPNYSSELNVNALLLGDSALYLCASSWRTGVQETQYFGPGTRLLVL.

This clone occurred a few times. The gene calls are TRBV6-6 and TRBJ2-7; 10 bases are a match to TRBD2. V lost 11 bases and J lost 1; bases outside the gene matches: 5. CDR1 MNHNY and CDR2 SVGAGI come from the germline V gene (reference sequence). The CDR3 covers 13 residues. As DNA, the CDR3 is TGTGCCTCCCGGACTAGCGGTTCCTACGAGCAGTACTTC. Translation: CASRTSGSYEQYF.

The genes are TRBV19 and TRBJ2-7, with a tentative D call TRBD2 (5 bases). CDR3 size: 13 residues. Trimming stripped 4 bases from V and 0 bases from J, with 7 bases between. Germline values: CDR1 LNHDA, CDR2 SQIVND (reference sequence). The CDR3 bases are TGTGCCAGTAGTAGCGGGCACTCCTACGAGCAGTACTTC. Its translation: CASSSGHSYEQYF.

This clone was counted only a few times. The chain couples TRBV5-4 to TRBJ2-7, with no clear D. CDR3 length: 13 amino acids. Trimming took off 5 bases at V and 1 base at J, with 10 bases between the two ends. Germline CDR1 reads SGHNT; CDR2 reads YYREEE (reference sequence). DNA for the CDR3: TGTGCCAGCAGTGTAATTTATTCCTACGAGCAGTACTTC. Translation gives CASSVIYSYEQYF. Together with reference TRBV5-4 and TRBJ2-7, the CDR3 gives the full variable domain: ETGVTQSPTHLIKTRGQQVTLRCSSQSGHNTVSWYQQALGQGPQFIFQYYREEENGRGNFPPRFSGLQFPNYSSELNVNALELDDSALYLCASSVIYSYEQYFGPGTRLTVT.

The chain joins TRBV14 to TRBJ2-1; TRBD1 agrees at 8 bases. Unmatched junction bases numbered 4, after V lost 3 bases and J lost 0 bases. The CDR3 spans 16 residues. In germline, CDR1 is SGHDN, CDR2 FVKESK. In nucleotides, the CDR3 is TGTGCCAGCAGCCACCGACAGGGGACCTCCTACAATGAGCAGTTCTTC. Its protein is CASSHRQGTSYNEQFF.

The chain links TRBV6-5 to TRBJ1-4; D possibly corresponds to TRBD1 (5 bases). Trimming removed 2 bases from V and 1 base from J, with 5 bases in between. There are 14 residues in the CDR3. Germline CDR1 is MNHEY and CDR2 is SVGAGI. CDR3 sequence reads: CASSYRGTNEKLFF. The DNA for the CDR3 is TGTGCCAGCAGTTACAGGGGAACTAATGAAAAACTGTTTTTT.

This clone was recorded once. The chain employs TRBV19 and TRBJ2-3; TRBD2 matches at 7 bases. V trimming: 4 bases; J trimming: 3 bases; junction bases outside the gene matches: 7. The germline CDR1 and CDR2 sequences are LNHDA and SQIVND (reference sequence). This CDR3 is 15 amino acids long. CDR3 protein: CASSTGLGETDTQYF. The CDR3 DNA reads TGTGCCAGTAGTACCGGACTAGGGGAAACAGATACGCAGTATTTT.

The chain's CDR3 is CASSFGGDEQYF. CDR3 nucleotide sequence: TGCGCCAGCAGCTTCGGAGGGGACGAGCAGTACTTC. The rearrangement joins TRBV5-1 to TRBJ2-7; perhaps TRBD2 as D (6 bases). CDR3 length equals 12 residues. The germline V gene encodes CDR1 SGHRS and CDR2 YFSETQ. Trimming took off 2 bases at V and 5 bases at J, with 8 bases between the two ends.

This clone was detected once. The V call is TRBV7-2, the J call TRBJ2-5, with TRBD1 matching 7 bases. The junction had 7 bases not matched to a gene; V was cut back by 5 bases and J by 7 bases. CDR1 and CDR2 (germline): SGHTA, FQGNSA. The CDR3 is 13 amino acids. The CDR3 loop reads CASSIPSGGTQYF. The CDR3 DNA is TGTGCCAGCAGCATACCGTCAGGGGGGACCCAGTACTTC.

The chain carries TRBV19 and TRBJ1-5; D unresolved. The CDR3 loop spans 15 amino acids. V gave up 7 bases and J gave up 4 bases, with 17 bases separating them. The germline gives CDR1 LNHDA, CDR2 SQIVND (reference sequence). CDR3 region: CASMFGRGRNQPQHF. CDR3 DNA sequence: TGTGCCAGTATGTTCGGACGGGGTCGGAATCAGCCCCAGCATTTT.

This clone was seen a handful of times. The gene calls are TRBV6-5 and TRBJ2-2; D might be TRBD1 (6 bases). Trimming removed 6 bases from V and 7 bases from J, with 12 bases in between. In germline, CDR1 is MNHEY, CDR2 SVGAGI. The CDR3 has 13 residues. As DNA, the CDR3 is TGTGCCAGCAGGGCTGGGGGCCACGGGGAGCTGTTTTTT. Its protein product is CASRAGGHGELFF.